This TCR beta chain was obtained from a study of CXCR3-negative and CXCR3-positive naive CD8 T cells. Study outcomes and limitations: Memory CD8+ cells had much lower diversity, and both naive subsets had comparably high diversity. For naive cells, CXCR3-negative and CXCR3-positive subsets had similar TRBV-TRBJ usage; for memory cells, usage differed. Naive cells positive for CXCR3 carried more hydrophobic TRB CDR3s than CXCR3-negative ones.

In preparing the TRB cDNA libraries, 5' RACE with UMI labels was used. TCRdb reprocessed the 5' RACE reads and reports one entry per CDR3 protein, with no DNA. The repertoire table contains roughly 130,000 distinct CDR3 sequences. Naive CD8+ T cells showed a CD45RO-CCR7+CD27+CD95- phenotype. To note about this clonotype: Its antigen is as yet unknown.

The CDR3 has 14 residues. Germline assignment: CDR1 MNHEY and CDR2 SMNVEV (reference sequence). The receptor was isolated from a human donor in good health. Some clones in this sample may be carry-over from other donors' samples. The specimen was naive CXCR3+ CD8+ T cells from blood. Specified subset: CD45RO-CCR7+CD27+CD95- naive CD8+ T cells expressing CXCR3 (TNR3+). This sequence joins TRBV27 and TRBJ2-7; without DNA, the TCRdb call of TRBD2 cannot be checked. The CDR3 loop reads CASRLGTSTYEQYF.